This T cell receptor (beta chain) is from a study of a mutant IDH1 vaccine in newly diagnosed glioma. On the study more broadly: Earlier treatment was radiotherapy, temozolomide, or both, with most getting both.

Documented time point: week 35, safety follow-up. Vaccinated patients received 300 ug of mutant IDH1 20-mer peptide per dose, with topical imiquimod. Donors harbored newly found WHO grade 3 or 4 IDH1-mutant, ATRX-lost astrocytomas. To note about this clone: What it binds is unknown.

Trimming stripped 5 bases from V and 1 base from J, with 16 bases between. Per the germline V gene, CDR1 is SGHTA and CDR2 is FQGNSA. This CDR3 has 16 amino acids. The data were produced by immunoSEQ multiplex PCR, yet TCRdb's version contains in-frame clones alone and is incomplete. The sample carries about 41,000 clones, around 91% recorded once. The chain recombines TRBV7-2 with TRBJ2-3; no firm D call. This receptor was identified in a man aged 35-49 years with glioma. This specimen was PBMCs, taken from a glioma patient whose treatment included an IDH1 peptide vaccine. The CDR3 protein is CASSVGPGRGTDTQYF. CDR3 DNA: TGTGCCAGCAGCGTCGGGCCCGGACGCGGCACAGATACGCAGTATTTT.